What follows describes a single T cell receptor beta chain. A read error may be the cause here, since a much bigger clone is one base away. These data belong to a study of blood T cells in healthy people across ages. Roughly 9.8 milliliters of peripheral blood were drawn from each donor. No fewer than 6 million PBMCs went into each sample. A second PCR of 7 to 11 cycles used a sample-barcoded 5' primer and a J-beta primer mix. TCRdb re-called the 5' RACE reads with MiXCR, one entry per CDR3 protein. The sample contains some 1.5 million distinct CDR3 sequences, about 28% of which appear only once. The V gene's germline CDR1 is SGHTA and CDR2 FQGTGA. The CDR3 contains 17 residues.

The sample comprised blood. The chain couples TRBV7-3 to TRBJ2-1, with 7 positions matching TRBD1. TRBJ2-7 explains the end of the DNA better; the J call may be wrong. The TCR comes from a woman in her 30s in good health. CDR3 sequence reads: CASSLTLTGSLDNEQYF. The CDR3 DNA reads as TGTGCCAGCAGCTTAACGCTGACAGGGAGTCTGGACAATGAGCAGTACTTC.